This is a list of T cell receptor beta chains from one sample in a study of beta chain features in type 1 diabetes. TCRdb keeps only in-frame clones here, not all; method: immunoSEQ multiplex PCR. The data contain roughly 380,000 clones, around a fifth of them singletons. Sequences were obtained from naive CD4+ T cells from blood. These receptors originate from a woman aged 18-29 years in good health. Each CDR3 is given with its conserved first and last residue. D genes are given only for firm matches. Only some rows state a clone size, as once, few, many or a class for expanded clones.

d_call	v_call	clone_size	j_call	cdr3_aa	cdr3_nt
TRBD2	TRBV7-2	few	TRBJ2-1	CASSLASGTNNEQFF	TGTGCCAGCAGCTTAGCGAGCGGGACTAACAATGAGCAGTTCTTC
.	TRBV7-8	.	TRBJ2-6	CASNHRGRPPSGANVLTF	TGTGCCAGCAATCATAGAGGCCGGCCCCCTTCTGGGGCCAACGTCCTGACTTTC
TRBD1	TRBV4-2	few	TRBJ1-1	CASSQARQGTEAFF	TGTGCCAGCAGCCAAGCACGACAGGGGACTGAAGCTTTCTTT
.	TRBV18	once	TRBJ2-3	CASSPSTGIADTQYF	TGTGCCAGCTCACCATCAACAGGGATAGCAGATACGCAGTATTTT
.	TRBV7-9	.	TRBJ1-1	CASSLSMNTEAFF	TGTGCCAGCAGCTTATCCATGAACACTGAAGCTTTCTTT
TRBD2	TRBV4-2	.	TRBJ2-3	CASSQVTSGVSSTDTQYF	TGTGCCAGCAGCCAGGTTACTAGCGGCGTATCTAGCACAGATACGCAGTATTTT
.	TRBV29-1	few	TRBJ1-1	CSVRDFGGRGTEAFF	TGCAGCGTCCGGGACTTCGGGGGGCGGGGAACTGAAGCTTTCTTT
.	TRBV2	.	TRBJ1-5	CASSEKQGWVSNQPQHF	TGTGCCAGCAGTGAAAAGCAGGGTTGGGTTAGCAATCAGCCCCAGCATTTT
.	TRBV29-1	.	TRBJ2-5	CSVVTTQETQYF	TGCAGCGTTGTTACCACACAAGAGACCCAGTACTTC
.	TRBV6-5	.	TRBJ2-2	CASSYSPGLDTGELFF	TGTGCCAGCAGTTACTCCCCAGGGTTGGACACCGGGGAGCTGTTTTTT
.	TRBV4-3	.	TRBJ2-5	CASSQERGSGTQYF	TGCGCCAGCAGCCAAGAGCGGGGATCGGGGACCCAGTACTTC
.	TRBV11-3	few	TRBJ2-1	CASSLSKRSPYNEQFF	TGTGCCAGCAGCTTAAGCAAGAGGAGTCCCTACAATGAGCAGTTCTTC
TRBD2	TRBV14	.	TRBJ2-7	CASSQASGSYEQYF	TGTGCCAGCAGCCAGGCTAGCGGTTCCTACGAGCAGTACTTC
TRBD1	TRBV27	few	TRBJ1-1	CASSLSRAGGNTEAFF	TGTGCCAGCAGTTTATCGAGGGCAGGGGGGAACACTGAAGCTTTCTTT
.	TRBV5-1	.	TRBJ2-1	CASSLVPGGMDEQFF	TGCGCCAGCAGCTTGGTTCCTGGAGGGATGGACGAGCAGTTCTTC
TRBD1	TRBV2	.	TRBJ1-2	CASSIQGEGGYTF	TGTGCCAGCAGTATACAGGGGGAAGGAGGCTACACCTTC
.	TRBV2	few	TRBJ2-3	CASSVRRTDTQYF	TGTGCCAGCAGTGTACGGAGGACAGATACGCAGTATTTT